This note documents a single T cell receptor (beta chain) sequence. These data originate in a study of technical replicates of blood from several donors. Sequencing used immunoSEQ multiplex PCR; TCRdb keeps in-frame clones, though not all of them. The sample records some 77,000 clones, about 96% being singletons. The CDR3 extends over 16 amino acids. The germline CDR1 and CDR2 sequences are SGHAT and FQNNGV. The V gene end was trimmed by 5 bases and the J gene end by 4 bases; junction bases not matched to a gene: 6. The chain couples TRBV11-2 to TRBJ2-3; 13 bases are a match to TRBD2. This receptor was taken from a human donor in good health. The material sequenced was T cells isolated from PBMCs. For the CDR3, the DNA is TGTGCCAGCAGCCTCCGGACTAGCGGGAGAGCAGATACGCAGTATTTT. The encoded protein is CASSLRTSGRADTQYF. Together with reference TRBV11-2 and TRBJ2-3, the CDR3 gives the full variable domain: EAGVAQSPRYKIIEKRQSVAFWCNPISGHATLYWYQQILGQGPKLLIQFQNNGVVDDSQLPKDRFSAERLKGVDSTLKIQPAKLEDSAVYLCASSLRTSGRADTQYFGPGTRLTVL.